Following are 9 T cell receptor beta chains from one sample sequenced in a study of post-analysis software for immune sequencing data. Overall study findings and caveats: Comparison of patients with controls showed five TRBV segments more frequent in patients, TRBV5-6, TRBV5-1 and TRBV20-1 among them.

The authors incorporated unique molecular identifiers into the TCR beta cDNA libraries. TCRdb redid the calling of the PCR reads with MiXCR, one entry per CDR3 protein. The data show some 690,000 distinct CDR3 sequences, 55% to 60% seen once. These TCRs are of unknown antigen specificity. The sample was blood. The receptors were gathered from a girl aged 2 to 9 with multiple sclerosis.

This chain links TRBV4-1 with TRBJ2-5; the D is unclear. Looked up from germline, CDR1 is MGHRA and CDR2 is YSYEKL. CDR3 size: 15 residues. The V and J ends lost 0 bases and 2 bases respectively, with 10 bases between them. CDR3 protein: CASSQDIGAQETQYF. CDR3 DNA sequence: TGCGCCAGCAGCCAAGATATAGGCGCGCAAGAGACCCAGTACTTC.

The CDR3, as DNA: TGTGCCAGCAGCTCCCCTTTTACACCCTACAATGAGCAGTTCTTC. This gives the protein CASSSPFTPYNEQFF. The rearrangement links TRBV7-9 to TRBJ2-1; D call uncertain. The V end lost 4 bases, the J end lost 2 bases, and 12 bases lay between the germline ends. The CDR3 has 15 residues. Per the germline V gene, CDR1 is SEHNR and CDR2 is FQNEAQ (reference sequence).

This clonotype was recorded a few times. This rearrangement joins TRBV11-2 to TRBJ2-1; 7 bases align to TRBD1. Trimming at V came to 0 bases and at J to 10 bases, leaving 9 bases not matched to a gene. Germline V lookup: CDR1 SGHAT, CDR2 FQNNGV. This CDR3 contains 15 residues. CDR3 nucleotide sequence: TGTGCCAGCAGCTTAGAGGGACAGTGGAGATCGGAGCAGTTCTTC. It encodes CASSLEGQWRSEQFF.

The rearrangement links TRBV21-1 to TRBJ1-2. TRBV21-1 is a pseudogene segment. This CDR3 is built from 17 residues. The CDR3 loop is CASSREPPNSSFYGYTF. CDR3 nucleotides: TGTGCCAGCAGCAGAGAGCCTCCCAACTCCTCTTTCTATGGCTACACCTTC.

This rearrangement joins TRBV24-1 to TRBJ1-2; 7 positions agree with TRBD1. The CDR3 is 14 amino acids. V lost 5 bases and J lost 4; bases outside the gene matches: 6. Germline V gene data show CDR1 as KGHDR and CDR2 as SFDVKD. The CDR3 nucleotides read TGTGCCACCAGTGTTCCGGGACAGCTCTATGGCTACACCTTC. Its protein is CATSVPGQLYGYTF.

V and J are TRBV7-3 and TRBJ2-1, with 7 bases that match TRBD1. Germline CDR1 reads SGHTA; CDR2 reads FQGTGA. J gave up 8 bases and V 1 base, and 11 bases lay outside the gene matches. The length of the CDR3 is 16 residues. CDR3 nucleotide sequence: TGTGCCAGCAGCTTAAACGGGGTCAGGGGGAAGTATGAGCAGTTCTTC. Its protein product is CASSLNGVRGKYEQFF.

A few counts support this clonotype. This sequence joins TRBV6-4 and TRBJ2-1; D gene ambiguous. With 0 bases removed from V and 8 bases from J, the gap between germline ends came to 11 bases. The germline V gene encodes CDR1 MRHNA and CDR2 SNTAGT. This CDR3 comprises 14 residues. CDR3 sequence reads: CASSDSPGPHEQFF. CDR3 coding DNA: TGTGCCAGCAGTGACTCGCCAGGTCCCCATGAGCAGTTCTTC.

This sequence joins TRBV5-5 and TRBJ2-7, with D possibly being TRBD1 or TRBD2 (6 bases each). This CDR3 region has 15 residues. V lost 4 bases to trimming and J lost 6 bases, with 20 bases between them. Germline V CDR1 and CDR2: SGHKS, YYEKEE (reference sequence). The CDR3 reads CASSGRQEGTSEQYF. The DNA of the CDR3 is TGTGCCAGCAGCGGACGACAGGAGGGGACTTCCGAGCAGTACTTC.

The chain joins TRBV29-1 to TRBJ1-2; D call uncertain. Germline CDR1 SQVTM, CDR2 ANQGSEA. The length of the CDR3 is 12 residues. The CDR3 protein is CGEGGQNGGYTF. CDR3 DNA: TGCGGGGAGGGCGGCCAAAACGGTGGCTACACCTTC.